This TCR beta chain comes out of a study of blood T cell repertoires in COVID-19. Looking at the study overall: Samples taken during acute and convalescent COVID-19 were collected in the United States, Italy and Spain. Sources were T cells, B-cell-depleted T cells, or PBMCs; the material itself was cDNA or gDNA.

Original handling: Estimation of nucleated cell counts was performed using reference gene primer amplification. Only in-frame clones appear in the TCRdb table, and some are missing; sequencing was by immunoSEQ multiplex PCR. V and J calls and clone size come straight from that table; D and trimming were deduced from the DNA. Of around 170,000 clones listed, around 84% are singletons. In Seattle, patients joined the study during active infection and were tracked longitudinally. The clonotype was recovered from a man aged 60 to 75 with COVID-19, enrolled during active disease. The sequencing sample was made of peripheral blood.

CDR3 sequence reads: CASSLGLAGGPGGTQYF. In DNA form, the CDR3 reads TGCGCCAGCAGCCTGGGACTAGCGGGAGGGCCTGGGGGGACCCAGTACTTC. V gene TRBV4-3 combines with J gene TRBJ2-5, with 16 positions matching TRBD2. Germline trimming cut 4 bases from V and 7 bases from J; bases unmatched to any gene: 9. The CDR3 has 17 amino acids. Germline V gene data show CDR1 as LGHNA and CDR2 as YSLEER.